This T cell receptor beta chain was retrieved from a study of T cells after yellow fever vaccination. General study findings and limits: Post-booster repertoires again held most primary-vaccination clones (roughly 95% CD4, around 90% CD8). The appearance of a small share of clonotypes in both CD4 and CD8 compartments was observed.

TCRdb redid the calling of the 5' RACE reads with MiXCR, one entry per CDR3 protein. The sample records 250,000 or so distinct CDR3 sequences, 3.6% being singletons. V was trimmed by 5 bases and J by 2 bases, leaving 10 bases between them. The CDR3 length is 13 residues. Germline CDR1 and CDR2: SGHTA and FQGNSA. This clonotype was recorded many times. What it binds is unknown. Specimen: PBMCs, collected 15 days after the yellow fever booster vaccination. The chain carries TRBV7-2 and TRBJ2-7; D gene unclear. The clonotype originates from a man aged 18 to 30 who received the YFV17D yellow fever vaccine. CDR3 amino acids: CASSLYLAYEQYV. In DNA form, the CDR3 reads TGTGCCAGCAGCCTCTACTTAGCCTACGAGCAGTACGTC.